These T cell receptor beta chains were read from a single sample in a study of T cells after yellow fever vaccination. Each CDR3 protein gets one entry after TCRdb re-called the 5' RACE reads with MiXCR. The profile shows roughly 500,000 distinct CDR3 sequences, about 19% of them singletons. The specimen comprised PBMCs, sampled 15 days after the yellow fever booster vaccination. The receptors come from a young man who received the YFV17D yellow fever vaccine. CDR3s include the opening cysteine and the closing phenylalanine or tryptophan. D genes are given only for firm matches. The size entry is marked missing in some rows and otherwise reads once, few, many or a size class.

abundance	v_gene	d_gene	j_gene	CDR3aa	CDR3nt
few	TRBV20-1	TRBD2	TRBJ2-1	CSARGPAGVLNEQFF	TGCAGTGCCCGGGGCCCAGCGGGAGTTCTCAATGAGCAGTTCTTC
few	TRBV20-1	TRBD1	TRBJ1-3	CSASPYDRDSGNTIYF	TGCAGTGCTAGCCCATATGACAGGGACTCTGGAAACACCATATATTTT
few	TRBV20-1	TRBD2	TRBJ2-3	CSAFVSSGLTDTQYF	TGCAGTGCCTTCGTCTCTAGCGGACTGACAGATACGCAGTATTTT
NA	TRBV11-2	NA	TRBJ2-1	CASSLSGEYNEQFF	TGTGCCAGCAGCTTAAGCGGAGAGTACAATGAGCAGTTCTTC
few	TRBV10-3	NA	TRBJ2-5	CAISESESGTQYF	TGTGCCATCAGTGAGTCGGAGTCGGGGACCCAGTACTTC
NA	TRBV20-1	NA	TRBJ1-1	CSVKQARDTEAFF	TGCAGTGTAAAACAGGCTCGAGACACTGAAGCTTTCTTT
NA	TRBV5-1	NA	TRBJ2-1	CASSLEDSTYNEQFF	TGCGCCAGCAGCTTGGAGGACAGCACCTACAATGAGCAGTTCTTC
NA	TRBV7-2	NA	TRBJ2-5	CASSLGSDETQYF	TGTGCCAGCAGCTTAGGCTCAGACGAGACCCAGTACTTC
NA	TRBV29-1	TRBD2	TRBJ2-7	CSARGTSGMEQYF	TGCAGCGCCCGGGGGACTAGCGGGATGGAGCAGTACTTC
NA	TRBV7-2	NA	TRBJ1-4	CASSVGRVEKLFF	TGTGCCAGCAGCGTTGGACGGGTTGAAAAACTGTTTTTT
few	TRBV20-1	NA	TRBJ2-7	CSARGDFYEQYF	TGCAGTGCTAGAGGGGACTTCTACGAGCAGTACTTC
once	TRBV10-3	TRBD2	TRBJ2-1	CAISESMTSGYNEQFF	TGTGCCATCAGTGAGTCCATGACTAGCGGATACAATGAGCAGTTCTTC
few	TRBV20-1	NA	TRBJ2-1	CSAGLNNEQFF	TGCAGTGCTGGACTAAACAATGAGCAGTTCTTC
few	TRBV20-1	TRBD1	TRBJ2-1	CSHRGPNEQFF	TGCAGCCACAGGGGCCCCAATGAGCAGTTCTTC
NA	TRBV29-1	TRBD2	TRBJ2-1	CSVDTSGPTNEQFF	TGCAGCGTAGATACTAGCGGACCTACAAATGAGCAGTTCTTC
NA	TRBV15	TRBD2	TRBJ2-7	CATSRDLAGAYEQYF	TGTGCCACCAGCAGAGATCTAGCGGGAGCCTACGAGCAGTACTTC
NA	TRBV6-2/TRBV6-3	NA	TRBJ2-7	CASSYGGYYEQYF	TGTGCCAGCAGTTACGGCGGGTACTACGAGCAGTACTTC
NA	TRBV29-1	TRBD1	TRBJ2-7	CSVDMGQGVREQYF	TGCAGCGTTGATATGGGACAGGGGGTGAGGGAGCAGTACTTC
few	TRBV3-1	NA	TRBJ2-1	CASSQDRAEVSYNEQFF	TGTGCCAGCAGCCAAGATAGGGCGGAGGTCTCCTACAATGAGCAGTTCTTC
NA	TRBV20-1	TRBD1	TRBJ2-7	CSARHRQGLYEQYF	TGCAGTGCTAGACACCGACAGGGTCTGTACGAGCAGTACTTC
NA	TRBV6-2/TRBV6-3	TRBD2	TRBJ2-1	CASSSPVELRLAGGNEQFF	TGTGCCAGCAGTTCTCCTGTGGAACTAAGACTAGCGGGAGGAAATGAGCAGTTCTTC
NA	TRBV29-1	NA	TRBJ2-1	CSALTEGNEQFF	TGCAGCGCACTTACCGAGGGGAATGAGCAGTTCTTC
once	TRBV7-9	NA	TRBJ2-5	CASSFRQAGTQYF	TGTGCCAGCAGCTTTCGTCAGGCGGGGACCCAGTACTTC
NA	TRBV29-1	TRBD2	TRBJ2-5	CSVQRGRADTQYF	TGCAGCGTTCAGCGGGGCCGGGCGGATACCCAGTACTTC
NA	TRBV29-1	NA	TRBJ2-5	CSALQGGQETQYF	TGCAGCGCTTTGCAGGGTGGCCAAGAGACCCAGTACTTC
few	TRBV12-3/TRBV12-4	NA	TRBJ1-1	CASSPSRDRRFEAFF	TGTGCCAGCAGTCCTAGTCGGGACCGCCGCTTCGAAGCTTTCTTT
few	TRBV12-3/TRBV12-4	TRBD1	TRBJ2-2	CASRNTDRGGELFF	TGTGCCAGCAGGAACACGGACAGGGGCGGGGAGCTGTTTTTT
NA	TRBV10-1	NA	TRBJ2-7	CASSDSAVSSYEQYF	TGCGCCAGCAGTGACTCAGCGGTGAGCTCCTACGAGCAGTACTTC
NA	TRBV7-8	NA	TRBJ2-3	CASSFFVADTQYF	TGTGCCAGCAGCTTTTTCGTCGCAGATACGCAGTATTTT
NA	TRBV7-3	NA	TRBJ2-2	CASSQGLTTGELFF	TGTGCCAGCAGCCAAGGACTTACGACCGGGGAGCTGTTTTTT
NA	TRBV20-1	TRBD2	TRBJ2-7	CSASSSGLYEQYF	TGCAGTGCTAGTTCTAGCGGCCTCTACGAGCAGTACTTC
NA	TRBV7-2	NA	TRBJ2-2	CASTRLTVGELFF	TGTGCCAGCACGCGACTAACGGTCGGGGAGCTGTTTTTT
NA	TRBV28	TRBD2	TRBJ2-7	CASSSVQREGSYEQYF	TGTGCCAGCAGTTCCGTACAGCGGGAGGGGTCCTACGAGCAGTACTTC
NA	TRBV11-2	NA	TRBJ1-2	CASSFIALRAGIQPIYGYTF	TGTGCCAGCAGCTTTATAGCCCTCAGAGCAGGGATTCAGCCGATCTATGGCTACACCTTC
few	TRBV30	NA	TRBJ2-2	CAWSVGLTGELFF	TGTGCCTGGAGTGTAGGTCTCACCGGGGAGCTGTTTTTT